One sample yielded the 26 T cell receptor beta chains listed below, sequenced in a study of beta chain features in type 1 diabetes. The sequenced template was cDNA made from the entire isolated RNA. Assay used: immunoSEQ multiplex PCR; TCRdb lists only in-frame clones, some missing. The table shows 900,000 or so clones, with 15% to 20% occurring only once. The sequenced sample consisted of naive CD4+ T cells from blood. These receptors were collected from a woman under 30 in good health.

The J gene is TRBJ1-3, the V gene TRBV14; no definite D call. Looked up from germline, CDR1 is SGHDN and CDR2 is FVKESK. The CDR3 is made up of 14 amino acids. Trimming pared 4 bases from V and 4 bases from J, leaving 11 bases between. The CDR3 sequence is CASSPKASGNTIYF. CDR3 coding DNA: TGTGCCAGCAGCCCCAAAGCTAGCGGAAACACCATATATTTT.

This clone has only a few counts. V is TRBV6-5 and J is TRBJ2-6; D uncertain. The germline V and J ends were trimmed by 2 bases and 2 bases, with 10 bases remaining between them. Germline V CDR1 and CDR2: MNHEY, SVGAGI. This CDR3 comprises 16 residues. CDR3 nucleotides: TGTGCCAGCAGTTACAGCCCGAGGCCTGGGGCCAACGTCCTGACTTTC. Translation gives CASSYSPRPGANVLTF.

This clone appeared a few times. The gene calls are TRBV11-2 and TRBJ2-3; D is perhaps TRBD1 or TRBD2 (7 bases each). The V gene lost 3 bases and the J gene lost 3 bases, with 16 bases spanning the gap. CDR1 is SGHAT, CDR2 FQNNGV, per germline. The CDR3 sequence is 16 residues long. CDR3 protein: CASSFTTQGGTDTQYF. CDR3 DNA: TGTGCCAGCAGCTTTACTACCCAGGGGGGGACAGATACGCAGTATTTT.

The gene calls are TRBV7-2 and TRBJ2-3; TRBD2 is a possible D gene (6 bases). Deletions cut 4 bases from V and 0 bases from J, with 20 bases between. Germline CDR1 reads SGHTA; CDR2 reads FQGNSA. The length of the CDR3 is 18 residues. In DNA, the CDR3 is TGTGCCAGCAGCTCGCTAAAGAAGCTAGCGCTTAGCACAGATACGCAGTATTTT. This gives the protein CASSSLKKLALSTDTQYF.

J is TRBJ1-5 and V is TRBV4-3; 7 nucleotides match TRBD1. Germline V gene sequence: CDR1 LGHNA, CDR2 YSLEER. This CDR3 is built from 19 residues. Trimming removed 0 bases from V and 9 bases from J; junction bases left unmatched: 20. The CDR3, as DNA: TGCGCCAGCAGCCAAGATTGGCTCAAGACAGGGACGCTGGGTTGGCCCCAGCATTTT. It encodes CASSQDWLKTGTLGWPQHF.

This clone was seen a handful of times. The chain has TRBV7-2 and TRBJ2-1, with 13 nucleotides matching TRBD2. The length of the CDR3 is 18 residues. Trimming cost V 5 bases and J 7 bases; bases outside gene matches: 14. The germline V gene has CDR1 SGHTA and CDR2 FQGNSA. CDR3 region: CASSTGLAGTPRWNEQFF. The DNA of the CDR3 is TGTGCCAGCAGCACGGGACTAGCGGGAACCCCCCGGTGGAATGAGCAGTTCTTC.

This clone was detected a few times. The CDR3 region is CASSPGTGYGYTF. DNA for the CDR3: TGTGCCAGCAGCCCAGGGACAGGCTATGGCTACACCTTC. The gene calls are TRBV5-6 and TRBJ1-2; TRBD1 matches at 8 bases. Trimming removed 4 bases from V and 4 bases from J; junction bases left unmatched: 3. Germline V gene data show CDR1 as SGHDT and CDR2 as YYEEEE. The CDR3 extends over 13 amino acids.

The V gene is TRBV10-3, the J gene TRBJ2-6; D uncertain. Looked up from germline, CDR1 is ENHRY and CDR2 is SYGVKD. V was pared by 8 bases and J by 0 bases, with 8 bases between. The length of the CDR3 is 14 residues. The CDR3 spells CAIATSSGANVLTF. The CDR3, as DNA: TGTGCCATCGCTACGAGCTCTGGGGCCAACGTCCTGACTTTC.

At least ten counts were recorded for this clone. The chain combines TRBV10-3 with TRBJ2-4; weak D call: TRBD2 (5 bases). Trimming stripped 4 bases from V and 7 bases from J, with 11 bases between. The CDR3 totals 13 residues. CDR1 is ENHRY and CDR2 is SYGVKD in the germline V gene. The CDR3 DNA follows: TGTGCCATCAGTGGGGGAAGCGGTAACATTCAGTACTTC. Protein product: CAISGGSGNIQYF.

The chain combines TRBV5-6 with TRBJ2-5, with D hard to call. The V end was cut by 1 base, the J end by 3 bases, with 19 bases between. Germline V gene lookup returns CDR1 SGHDT and CDR2 YYEEEE. This CDR3 comprises 17 residues. In nucleotides, the CDR3 is TGTGCCAGCAGCTTGCGCGCAGCGATACTTGGGAAAGAGACCCAGTACTTC. Protein sequence: CASSLRAAILGKETQYF.

CDR3 loop: CASSSYSTDTQYF. CDR3 nucleotides: TGTGCCAGCAGCTCCTATAGCACAGATACGCAGTATTTT. The chain has TRBV7-6 and TRBJ2-3; unclear D gene. Germline CDR1 is SGHVS and CDR2 is FNYEAQ. Trimming took 4 bases from V and 0 from J, leaving 5 bases between them. The CDR3 is 13 amino acids.

This clone has a handful of counts. V is TRBV27 and J is TRBJ1-1; 7 bases agree with TRBD1. Trimming took 5 bases from V and 0 from J; bases not matched to a gene: 3. There are 14 residues in the CDR3. Germline V CDR1 and CDR2: MNHEY, SMNVEV (reference sequence). The CDR3 region has the DNA TGTGCCAGCAGTGACAGGGTTGTGAACACTGAAGCTTTCTTT. Translated: CASSDRVVNTEAFF.

This clone was counted only a few times. This rearrangement joins TRBV11-2 to TRBJ2-5; 8 nucleotides line up with TRBD2. The CDR3 is 15 amino acids. V lost 5 bases to trimming and J lost 5 bases; unmatched junction nucleotides: 10. Germline-derived CDR1 and CDR2 are SGHAT and FQNNGV. CDR3 sequence (DNA): TGTGCCAGCAGCCAACTCAGCGGGAGCGTCGAGACCCAGTACTTC. This translates into CASSQLSGSVETQYF.

The CDR3: CASSPGRNSGANVLTF. DNA for the CDR3: TGTGCCAGCAGCCCAGGACGGAACTCTGGGGCCAACGTCCTGACTTTC. This rearrangement joins TRBV11-2 to TRBJ2-6; no firm D call. Germline CDR1 reads SGHAT; CDR2 reads FQNNGV. The CDR3 loop spans 16 amino acids. Deletions cut 5 bases from V and 0 bases from J, with 11 bases between.

This clone was counted between two and nine times. The rearrangement joins TRBV28 to TRBJ2-3, with 8 positions matching TRBD2. V trimming: 3 bases; J trimming: 3 bases; junction bases outside the gene matches: 5. The CDR3 contains 15 residues. Germline CDR1 is MDHEN and CDR2 is SYDVKM. The CDR3 loop is CASSFGSGSTDTQYF. The CDR3 DNA follows: TGTGCCAGCAGTTTTGGGAGCGGGAGTACAGATACGCAGTATTTT.

This clone was observed a few times. Within the sample, other DNA sequences also encode this same CDR3. The chain recombines TRBV7-2 with TRBJ2-7; either TRBD1 or TRBD2 may fit D (5 bases each). The CDR3 covers 15 residues. V gave up 4 bases and J gave up 4 bases, with 17 bases separating them. Germline values: CDR1 SGHTA, CDR2 FQGNSA. CDR3 nucleotide sequence: TGTGCCAGCAGCTCTTCCTCCGGGACGAATTACGAGCAGTACTTC. Translating gives CASSSSSGTNYEQYF.

CDR3 nucleotide sequence: TGTGCCAGCAGCTTATTCGGCGGGAGACACGAGCAGTACTTC. It yields the protein CASSLFGGRHEQYF. The chain uses TRBV7-9 and TRBJ2-7, with 7 bases lining up with TRBD2. V lost 2 bases and J lost 5; bases outside the gene matches: 6. Per the germline V gene, CDR1 is SEHNR and CDR2 is FQNEAQ (reference sequence). The CDR3 spans 14 residues.

The chain couples TRBV18 to TRBJ2-7; 14 nucleotides match TRBD2. Germline CDR1 reads KGHSH; CDR2 reads LQKENI. The CDR3 runs to 16 residues. After removal of 3 bases from V and 3 bases from J, the junction contained 4 bases not matched to a gene. The CDR3 nucleotides are TGTGCCAGCTCACCCGCCGGGACTAGCGGGAGCTACGAGCAGTACTTC. This sequence encodes CASSPAGTSGSYEQYF.

In its sample, this clone was seen a few times. This chain joins TRBV7-2 and TRBJ2-7; 10 nucleotides align to TRBD2. Germline V CDR1 and CDR2: SGHTA, FQGNSA. The CDR3 sequence is 19 residues long. With V trimmed by 5 bases and J by 2 bases, 18 bases remained unmatched. CDR3 sequence: CASSKRGLAASGFAYEQYF. Written as DNA, the CDR3 is TGTGCCAGCAGCAAAAGAGGACTAGCGGCGTCGGGGTTCGCCTACGAGCAGTACTTC. The whole variable domain, filled in from reference TRBV7-2 and TRBJ2-7, reads GAGVSQSPSNKVTEKGKDVELRCDPISGHTALYWYRQSLGQGLEFLIYFQGNSAPDKSGLPSDRFSAERTGGSVSTLTIQRTQQEDSAVYLCASSKRGLAASGFAYEQYFGPGTRLTVT.

The CDR3 region has the DNA TGTGCCAGCAGCGCGGGGACAGGGTTCGGCTACGAGCAGTACTTC. This translates into CASSAGTGFGYEQYF. This sequence joins TRBV9 and TRBJ2-7; 9 bases match TRBD1. V was clipped by 3 bases and J by 3 bases; unmatched bases: 7. Germline V gene sequence: CDR1 SGDLS, CDR2 YYNGEE. The CDR3 spans 15 residues.

This chain joins TRBV18 and TRBJ2-3; perhaps TRBD1 as D (5 bases). Trimming removed 6 bases at V and 3 bases at J, with 10 bases between. Germline values: CDR1 KGHSH, CDR2 LQKENI. This CDR3 region has 13 residues. DNA for the CDR3: TGTGCCAGCTCTTCAGGGTGGACAGATACGCAGTATTTT. This sequence encodes CASSSGWTDTQYF.

The chain links TRBV19 to TRBJ2-5; no reliable D call. V gave up 7 bases and J gave up 5 bases, with 14 bases separating them. CDR3 size: 13 residues. Germline values: CDR1 LNHDA, CDR2 SQIVND (reference sequence). CDR3 bases: TGTGCCAGTATGCCCCGGACGAGGGAGACCCAGTACTTC. It encodes CASMPRTRETQYF.

This clone has just a few counts. At one end the junction does not follow the germline gene, possibly because of a read error. The genes are TRBV7-9 and TRBJ2-5; 11 nucleotides align to TRBD2. The germline V gene encodes CDR1 SEHNR and CDR2 FQNEAQ (reference sequence). The CDR3 sequence is 15 residues long. In DNA form, the CDR3 reads TGTGCCAGCAGCGGCTACAGGGAAACTAGCGGGAGCTTCCACTTC. This translates into CASSGYRETSGSFHF.

The CDR3 DNA follows: TGTGCCAGCAGCTTAGGGCCAAGCACACAGCAGTACTTC. Encoded protein: CASSLGPSTQQYF. The chain employs TRBV7-2 and TRBJ2-7; unclear D gene. The CDR3 loop spans 13 amino acids. CDR1 and CDR2 (germline): SGHTA, FQGNSA. V was pared by 1 base and J by 8 bases, with 12 bases between.

The chain combines TRBV19 with TRBJ1-2; 9 bases are a match to TRBD1. V was clipped by 8 bases and J by 4 bases; unmatched bases: 14. CDR3 length equals 16 residues. Germline loops: CDR1 LNHDA, CDR2 SQIVND (reference sequence). CDR3 coding DNA: TGTGCCAGTGGAAACACAGGGGGCACATCCCCCTATGGCTACACCTTC. Its protein product is CASGNTGGTSPYGYTF.

This clone occurred a few times. CDR3 in amino acids: CASSFGTGGPETQYF. The DNA of the CDR3 is TGTGCCAGCAGCTTCGGGACAGGGGGCCCAGAGACCCAGTACTTC. V usage is TRBV7-9 and J usage is TRBJ2-5; TRBD1 matches 12 bases. V lost 3 bases and J lost 4; bases outside the gene matches: 3. In germline, CDR1 is SEHNR, CDR2 FQNEAQ (reference sequence). CDR3 length: 15 residues.